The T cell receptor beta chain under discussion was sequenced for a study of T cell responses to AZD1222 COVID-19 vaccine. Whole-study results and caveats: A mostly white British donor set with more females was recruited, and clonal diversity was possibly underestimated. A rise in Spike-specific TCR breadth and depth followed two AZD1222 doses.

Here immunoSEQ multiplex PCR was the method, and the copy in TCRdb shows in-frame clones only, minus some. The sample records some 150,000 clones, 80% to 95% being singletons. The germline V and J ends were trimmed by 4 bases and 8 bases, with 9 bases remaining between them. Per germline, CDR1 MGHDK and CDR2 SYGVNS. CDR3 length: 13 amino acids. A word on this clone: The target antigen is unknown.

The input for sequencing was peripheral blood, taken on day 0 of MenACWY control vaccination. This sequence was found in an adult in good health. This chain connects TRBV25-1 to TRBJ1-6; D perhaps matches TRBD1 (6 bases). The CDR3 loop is CASSVRGDSPLHF. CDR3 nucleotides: TGTGCCAGCAGTGTCAGGGGAGATTCACCCCTCCACTTT.